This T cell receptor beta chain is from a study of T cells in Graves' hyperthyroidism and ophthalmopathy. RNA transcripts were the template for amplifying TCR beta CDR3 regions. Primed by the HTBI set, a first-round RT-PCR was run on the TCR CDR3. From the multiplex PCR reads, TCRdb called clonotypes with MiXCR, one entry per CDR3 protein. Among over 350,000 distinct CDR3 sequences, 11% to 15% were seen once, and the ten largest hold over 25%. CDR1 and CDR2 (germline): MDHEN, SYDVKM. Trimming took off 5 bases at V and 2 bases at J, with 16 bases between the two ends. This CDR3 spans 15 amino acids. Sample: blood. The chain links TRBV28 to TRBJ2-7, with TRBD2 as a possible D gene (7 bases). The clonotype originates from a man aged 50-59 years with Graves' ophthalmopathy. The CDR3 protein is CASSEGGGRPYEQYF. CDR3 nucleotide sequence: TGTGCCAGCAGTGAGGGGGGGGGCCGTCCCTACGAGCAGTACTTC. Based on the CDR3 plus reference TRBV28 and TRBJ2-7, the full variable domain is DVKVTQSSRYLVKRTGEKVFLECVQDMDHENMFWYRQDPGLGLRLIYFSYDVKMKEKGDIPEGYSVSREKKERFSLILESASTNQTSMYLCASSEGGGRPYEQYFGPGTRLTVT.